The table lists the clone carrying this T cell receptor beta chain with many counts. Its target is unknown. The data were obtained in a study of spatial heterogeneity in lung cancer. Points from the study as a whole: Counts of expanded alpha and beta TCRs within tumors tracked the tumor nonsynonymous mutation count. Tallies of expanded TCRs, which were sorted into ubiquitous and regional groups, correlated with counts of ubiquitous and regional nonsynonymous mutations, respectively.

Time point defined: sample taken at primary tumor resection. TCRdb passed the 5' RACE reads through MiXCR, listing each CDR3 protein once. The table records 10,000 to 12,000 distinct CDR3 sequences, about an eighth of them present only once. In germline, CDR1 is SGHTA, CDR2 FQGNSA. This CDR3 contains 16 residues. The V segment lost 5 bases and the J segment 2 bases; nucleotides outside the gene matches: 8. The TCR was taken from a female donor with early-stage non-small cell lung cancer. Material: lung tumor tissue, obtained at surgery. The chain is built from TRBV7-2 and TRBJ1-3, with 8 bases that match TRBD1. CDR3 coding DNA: TGTGCCAGCAGCGTACAGGGGGGGGGACCTGGAAACACCATATATTTT. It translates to CASSVQGGGPGNTIYF.